Below are 28 T cell receptor beta chains sequenced from a single sample in a study of T cells in women clearing cervical HPV infection. The assay was immunoSEQ multiplex PCR, and TCRdb's table has in-frame clones only and misses some. The sample yields 30,000 to 35,000 clones, of which the top ten take up about 17%. The sequencing sample was made of blood buffy coat. The receptors originated from a woman between 18 and 75 years old with a cervical HPV16 infection that either progressed to CIN3+ or cleared (not recorded which).

Concerning this clone: Coverage ceases 3 residues before the CDR3 finishes, and the germline J gene fills in the end. This chain connects TRBV20-1 to TRBJ2-3; 9 bases fit TRBD2. The V gene end was trimmed by 1 base and the J gene end by 2 bases; junction bases not matched to a gene: 1. This CDR3 is built from 14 residues. From germline, CDR1 is DFQATT and CDR2 SNEGSKA (reference sequence). CDR3 residues: CSARGLAVTDTQYF. The CDR3 DNA, read in part, is TGCAGTGCTAGAGGACTAGCGGTCACAGATACG.

A remark on this clone: The observed sequence ends 3 residues before the CDR3 terminus, with the missing tail filled in from the germline J gene. This sequence joins TRBV19 and TRBJ2-1; 11 nucleotides line up with TRBD1. Looked up from germline, CDR1 is LNHDA and CDR2 is SQIVND (reference sequence). After removal of 5 bases from V and 4 bases from J, the junction contained 4 bases not matched to a gene. The CDR3 contains 15 residues. The part of the CDR3 DNA that was read is TGTGCCAGTAGTCCGGACAGGGGGCTTTACAATGAG. This encodes CASSPDRGLYNE. The full CDR3 protein reads CASSPDRGLYNEQFF.

As regards this clone: The read is 3 residues too short to cover the CDR3 end, so that end is filled in from the germline J gene. The chain carries TRBV7-3 and TRBJ2-3; unclear D gene. Germline V CDR1 and CDR2: SGHTA, FQGTGA. This CDR3 is 15 amino acids long. V was clipped by 6 bases and J by 7 bases, with 20 bases between them. The CDR3 here is CASSSPGPFLNTQYF. Partial CDR3 DNA: TGTGCCAGCAGTTCCCCGGGTCCTTTTTTGAATACG.

In the case of this clone: Coverage ceases 3 residues before the CDR3 finishes, and the germline J gene fills in the end. This sequence joins TRBV7-3 and TRBJ2-3, with 10 bases matching TRBD2. Germline CDR1 SGHTA, CDR2 FQGTGA. This CDR3 contains 13 residues. Partial CDR3 DNA: TGTGCCAGCAGCTTACAAGCGGGGGGGACG. Translated: CASSLQAGGT. The CDR3 reads in full as CASSLQAGGTQYF.

On this clone: Read coverage stops 3 residues before the CDR3 terminus; the germline J gene supplies the remainder. V is TRBV19 and J is TRBJ1-1; D is possibly TRBD1 (5 bases). Germline CDR1 is LNHDA and CDR2 is SQIVND (reference sequence). This CDR3 has 13 amino acids. Trimming pared 7 bases from V and 1 base from J, leaving 10 bases between. CDR3 bases read: TGTGCCAGTAAGAAGGGGAGGAACACTGAA. Translated: CASKKGRNTE. The complete CDR3 protein is CASKKGRNTEAFF.

Worth noting for this clone: The sequenced fragment ends 3 residues before the CDR3 boundary, so the rest is inferred from the germline J gene. V is TRBV5-6 and J is TRBJ1-1; 8 bases are shared with TRBD1. The CDR3 totals 14 residues. Per the germline V gene, CDR1 is SGHDT and CDR2 is YYEEEE. Trimming at V came to 4 bases and at J to 5 bases, leaving 7 bases not matched to a gene. Here the CDR3 reads CASSKDRGGTEAFF. CDR3 DNA (partial): TGTGCCAGCAGCAAAGACAGGGGTGGGACTGAA. The full variable domain, its missing parts supplied by reference TRBV5-6 and TRBJ1-1, is DAGVTQSPTHLIKTRGQQVTLRCSPKSGHDTVSWYQQALGQGPQFIFQYYEEEERQRGNFPDRFSGHQFPNYSSELNVNALLLGDSALYLCASSKDRGGTEAFFGQGTRLTVV.

Concerning this clone: The CDR3 end lies 3 residues beyond the end of the read and is filled in from the germline J gene. The genes are TRBV7-2 and TRBJ1-5; TRBD1 aligns across 8 bases. CDR3 length equals 15 residues. Trimming cost V 4 bases and J 9 bases; bases outside gene matches: 11. Germline V gives CDR1 SGHTA, CDR2 FQGNSA. CDR3 bases read: TGTGCCAGCAGCTCGGACAGGGTTGGACCGTCGCCC. Residues: CASSSDRVGPSP. The CDR3 reads in full as CASSSDRVGPSPQHF.

Notes on this clone: Read data end 3 residues before the CDR3 end; the end is taken from the germline J gene. The chain couples TRBV4-2 to TRBJ1-5; 7 positions agree with TRBD1. CDR3 size: 16 residues. Germline assignment: CDR1 LGHNA and CDR2 YNFKEQ. The junction had 8 bases not matched to a gene; V was cut back by 2 bases and J by 4 bases. The CDR3 loop reads CASSQWAGQINQPQHF. The DNA read from the CDR3 is TGTGCCAGCAGCCAATGGGCGGGACAGATAAATCAGCCC.

In regard to this clone: The CDR3 end falls 3 residues outside the read, so it is completed with the germline J gene. V gene TRBV5-6 combines with J gene TRBJ1-1; D not certain. The length of the CDR3 is 15 residues. V was clipped by 4 bases and J by 3 bases, with 16 bases between them. CDR1 and CDR2 from the germline V gene are SGHDT and YYEEEE. CDR3 protein: CASSPGPGLDTEAFF. CDR3 DNA, as far as it was read: TGTGCCAGCAGCCCTGGGCCAGGCTTAGACACTGAA. The variable domain in full, with the rest retrieved from reference TRBV5-6 and TRBJ1-1, is DAGVTQSPTHLIKTRGQQVTLRCSPKSGHDTVSWYQQALGQGPQFIFQYYEEEERQRGNFPDRFSGHQFPNYSSELNVNALLLGDSALYLCASSPGPGLDTEAFFGQGTRLTVV.

In the case of this clone: The read terminates 3 residues ahead of where the CDR3 ends, so the germline J gene completes it. The chain has TRBV2 and TRBJ2-3; TRBD1 matches at 8 bases. Germline-derived CDR1 and CDR2 are SNHLY and FYNNEI. This CDR3 region has 12 residues. The CDR3 protein is CASKDRGETQYF. The DNA read from the CDR3 is TGTGCCAGCAAAGACAGGGGAGAGACG.

Worth noting for this clone: Coverage ceases 3 residues before the CDR3 finishes, and the germline J gene fills in the end. J is TRBJ2-4 and V is TRBV29-1; perhaps TRBD1 as D (6 bases). Germline V gene lookup returns CDR1 SQVTM and CDR2 ANQGSEA. The CDR3 loop spans 14 amino acids. The sequenced part of the CDR3 DNA is TGCAGCGTTGCTAGGGGCAGGGGAAAGGAGACT. Protein sequence: CSVARGRGKET. The complete CDR3 sequence is CSVARGRGKETQYF.

The CDR3 loop reads CAWRSGTSGIGETQYF. CDR3 DNA (partial): TGTGCCTGGAGGTCCGGGACTAGCGGGATCGGAGAGACG. The chain is built from TRBV30 and TRBJ2-3; 13 nucleotides agree with TRBD2. From the germline J gene comes the end of the CDR3, since the read stops 3 residues before it. There are 16 residues in the CDR3. The germline CDR1 and CDR2 sequences are GTSNPN and SVGIG (reference sequence).

About this clone: The read terminates 3 residues before the CDR3 end, so the remaining end is supplied by the germline J gene. V usage is TRBV7-3 and J usage is TRBJ2-5, with TRBD2 matching over 7 bases. Per germline, CDR1 SGHTA and CDR2 FQGTGA. Trimming removed 8 bases from V and 5 bases from J; junction bases left unmatched: 8. The CDR3 extends over 13 amino acids. The sequenced part of the CDR3 DNA is TGTGCCAGCGGGGGGGGAACCGGGGAGACC. The encoded protein is CASGGGTGET. The full CDR3 reads CASGGGTGETQYF. The full variable domain, rest sourced from reference TRBV7-3 and TRBJ2-5, is GAGVSQTPSNKVTEKGKYVELRCDPISGHTALYWYRQSLGQGPEFLIYFQGTGAADDSGLPNDRFFAVRPEGSVSTLKIQRTERGDSAVYLCASGGGTGETQYFGPGTRLLVL.

For this clone: The missing CDR3 end, 3 residues past where the read stops, is filled in from the germline J gene. This chain links TRBV29-1 with TRBJ1-4; TRBD1 agrees at 10 bases. Germline V gene sequence: CDR1 SQVTM, CDR2 ANQGSEA. The V and J ends lost 4 bases and 7 bases, in that order; junction bases with no gene match: 3. The CDR3 loop spans 13 amino acids. The CDR3 protein is CSVGDRGGEKLFF. The sequenced part of the CDR3 DNA is TGCAGCGTTGGGGACAGGGGAGGTGAAAAA.

Points on this clone: The CDR3 end is not reached by the read, which stops 3 residues before it; the germline J gene fills it in. The rearrangement uses TRBV5-1 and TRBJ2-5; D remains ambiguous. CDR1 SGHRS and CDR2 YFSETQ come from the germline V gene. The CDR3 sequence is 12 residues long. V was trimmed by 2 bases and J by 2 bases, leaving 4 bases between them. CDR3 sequence: CASSFQQETQYF. The CDR3 DNA, read in part, is TGCGCCAGCAGCTTCCAACAAGAGACC.

A note on this clone: Coverage ceases 3 residues before the CDR3 finishes, and the germline J gene fills in the end. This rearrangement joins TRBV29-1 to TRBJ2-5; D is possibly TRBD1 (6 bases). V shed 7 bases and J shed 2 bases, with 14 bases lying between them. The CDR3 is 13 residues long. CDR1 and CDR2 (germline): SQVTM, ANQGSEA. CDR3 amino acids: CSATPTGQETQYF. The sequenced part of the CDR3 DNA is TGCAGCGCTACCCCCACAGGGCAAGAGACC.

Turning to this clone: The read ends 3 residues before the CDR3 terminus; that terminus is restored from the germline J gene. The J gene is TRBJ2-7, the V gene TRBV7-6, with D perhaps TRBD1 (6 bases). Germline values: CDR1 SGHVS, CDR2 FNYEAQ. The CDR3 loop spans 16 amino acids. The V end lost 2 bases, the J end lost 4 bases, and 18 bases lay between the germline ends. The covered CDR3 bases are TGTGCCAGCAGCTTATCCCCCGCCGGGACACCTTACGAG. As protein: CASSLSPAGTPYE. The CDR3 reads in full as CASSLSPAGTPYEQYF.

Notes on this clone: The read falls 3 residues short of the CDR3 end, and the missing part is taken from the germline J gene. The V gene is TRBV7-3, the J gene TRBJ2-5; 11 bases fit TRBD2. Unmatched junction bases numbered 9, after V lost 5 bases and J lost 4 bases. There are 16 residues in the CDR3. Germline CDR1 SGHTA, CDR2 FQGTGA. The part of the CDR3 DNA that was read is TGTGCCAGCAGCCCCATGGGACTAGCGGTGGGAGAGACC. Residues: CASSPMGLAVGET. The whole CDR3 sequence is CASSPMGLAVGETQYF.

Remarks on this clone: The CDR3 end falls 3 residues outside the read, so it is completed with the germline J gene. The V gene is TRBV30, the J gene TRBJ1-2; D is unclear. CDR1 GTSNPN and CDR2 SVGIG come from the germline V gene (reference sequence). The CDR3 length is 15 residues. This CDR3 is CAWSIAGSSYNDYTF. The CDR3 DNA, read in part, is TGTGCCTGGAGTATAGCGGGAAGCTCCTACAATGAC.

Note on this clone: Read data end 3 residues before the CDR3 end; the end is taken from the germline J gene. This chain connects TRBV18 to TRBJ1-1; D may be TRBD1 (6 bases). The CDR3 is made up of 15 amino acids. Germline V gene sequence: CDR1 KGHSH, CDR2 LQKENI. The CDR3 bases that were read are TGTGCCAGCTCACAAGCGGGGGGGCCCGGAGAGACC. This codes for CASSQAGGPGET. In full, the CDR3 is CASSQAGGPGETAFF.

Comments on this clone: The read falls 3 residues short of the CDR3 end, and the missing part is taken from the germline J gene. The chain recombines TRBV20-1 with TRBJ2-3; 10 nucleotides match TRBD2. With 6 bases clipped from V and 3 bases from J, the junction kept 15 bases outside the gene matches. The CDR3 length is 17 residues. Per germline, CDR1 DFQATT and CDR2 SNEGSKA (reference sequence). The part of the CDR3 DNA that was read is TGCAGTGCAACCCCCCCGGGAGCGGGAGGGAATACAGATACG. Residues: CSATPPGAGGNTDT. The whole CDR3 protein reads CSATPPGAGGNTDTQYF.

As to this clone: With the read ending 3 residues before the CDR3 end, the germline J gene is used to fill in that end. This sample also contains other DNA sequences that code for the same CDR3. The chain joins TRBV2 to TRBJ1-3, with 9 bases matching TRBD1. The CDR3 contains 15 residues. J was trimmed by 6 bases and V by 2 bases; bases with no gene match: 5. CDR1 is SNHLY and CDR2 is FYNNEI in the germline V gene. CDR3 DNA, as far as it was read: TGTGCCAGCAGTGAACTAGGGACAGGGAAAAACACC. Translation: CASSELGTGKNT. The full CDR3 reads CASSELGTGKNTIYF.

Note on this clone: The read ends 3 residues early relative to the CDR3; the germline J gene fills the gap. The V gene is TRBV2, the J gene TRBJ1-4, with TRBD1 identical over 7 bases. Germline-derived CDR1 and CDR2 are SNHLY and FYNNEI. The CDR3 is 16 amino acids. CDR3 DNA, as far as it was read: TGTGCCAGCAGTGCGGGGACAGTTGCATATAATTCACCA. Translated: CASSAGTVAYNSP. The whole CDR3 sequence reads CASSAGTVAYNSPLFF.

On this clone: The DNA ends 3 residues before the CDR3 does, and the rest of the CDR3 is filled in from the germline J gene. The chain uses TRBV2 and TRBJ2-2; a possible D gene is TRBD1 (5 bases). The CDR3 spans 15 residues. Trimming shortened V by 7 bases and J by 1 base, and 13 bases separated the two germline ends. Germline V lookup: CDR1 SNHLY, CDR2 FYNNEI. This CDR3 is CASTPGWVNTGELFF. CDR3 bases read: TGTGCCAGCACTCCAGGGTGGGTGAACACCGGGGAG.

A note on this clone: The DNA ends 3 residues before the CDR3 does, and the rest of the CDR3 is filled in from the germline J gene. The J gene is TRBJ2-2, the V gene TRBV20-1, with D maybe TRBD1 (5 bases). The CDR3 has 19 amino acids. Germline V lookup: CDR1 DFQATT, CDR2 SNEGSKA (reference sequence). The sequenced CDR3 bases are TGCAGTGCTAGAGTTAGGGGTGGTATTAAGATTACTGGGGCCAACGTG. The encoded protein is CSARVRGGIKITGANV. The CDR3 in its entirety is CSARVRGGIKITGANVLFF.

Remarks on this clone: The DNA ends 3 residues before the CDR3 does, and the rest of the CDR3 is filled in from the germline J gene. The rearrangement links TRBV7-8 to TRBJ1-4; perhaps TRBD1 as D (6 bases). V lost 3 bases and J 2 bases, leaving 13 bases between the germline ends. This CDR3 has 16 residues. Germline CDR1 reads SGHVS; CDR2 reads FQNEAQ. CDR3 bases read: TGTGCCAGCAGCTTCGCAGGGGTATGGACTAATGAAAAA. Translating it yields CASSFAGVWTNEK. The whole CDR3 sequence reads CASSFAGVWTNEKLFF.

About this clone: The missing CDR3 end, 3 residues past where the read stops, is filled in from the germline J gene. The chain recombines TRBV19 with TRBJ1-2, with 8 nucleotides matching TRBD1. The CDR3 length is 14 residues. Germline CDR1 LNHDA, CDR2 SQIVND (reference sequence). The chain's CDR3 is CASSLQGAGDDYTF. The DNA read from the CDR3 is TGTGCCAGTAGTCTTCAGGGGGCAGGGGATGAC.

Details on this clone: The CDR3 end falls 3 residues outside the read, so it is completed with the germline J gene. V gene TRBV18 combines with J gene TRBJ1-1; maybe TRBD1 (5 bases). The CDR3 has 16 residues. Trimming cost V 3 bases and J 4 bases, with 18 bases left between them. Germline CDR1 and CDR2: KGHSH and LQKENI. The sequenced part of the CDR3 DNA is TGTGCCAGCTCACCGACACCAGGGATGTTTGGCACTGAA. Residues: CASSPTPGMFGTE. The entire CDR3 is CASSPTPGMFGTEAFF.